The 29 T cell receptor beta chains below come from one sample, sequenced in a study of shared clonotypes between healthy human individuals. Sequencing used immunoSEQ multiplex PCR; TCRdb keeps in-frame clones, though not all of them. The table records approximately 500,000 clones, about 84% of them present only once. The sequencing sample was made of PBMCs. These receptors all stem from a woman aged 35 to 49 in good health. Some clones in this sample may be carry-over from other donors' samples.

Comments on this clone: A read error likely explains this, since a far larger clone differs by one base. This chain connects TRBV14 to TRBJ2-3; weak D call: TRBD2 (7 bases). The CDR3 totals 15 residues. Germline loops: CDR1 SGHDN, CDR2 FVKESK. CDR3 loop: CASSQELRGADMQYF. CDR3 sequence (DNA): TGTGCCAGCAGCCAAGAACTACGGGGGGCAGATATGCAGTATTTT. Combining the CDR3 with reference TRBV14 and TRBJ2-3 gives the whole variable domain EAGVTQFPSHSVIEKGQTVTLRCDPISGHDNLYWYRRVMGKEIKFLLHFVKESKQDESGMPNNRFLAERTGGTYSTLKVQPAELEDSGVYFCASSQELRGADMQYFGPGTRLTVL.

The J gene is TRBJ2-1, the V gene TRBV11-1, with 8 bases identical to TRBD2. V trimming: 1 base; J trimming: 10 bases; junction bases outside the gene matches: 6. The length of the CDR3 is 14 residues. From germline, CDR1 is SGHAT and CDR2 FQDESV (reference sequence). CDR3 protein: CASSLGTAGVEQFF. The DNA for the CDR3 is TGTGCCAGCAGCTTAGGTACAGCGGGAGTAGAGCAGTTCTTC.

To note about this clone: This specimen includes other DNA sequences encoding the same CDR3. The J gene is TRBJ1-4, the V gene TRBV5-4; a weak D match, TRBD1 (5 bases). Germline CDR1 SGHNT, CDR2 YYREEE (reference sequence). The V gene lost 0 bases and the J gene lost 8 bases, with 8 bases spanning the gap. The CDR3 is made up of 13 amino acids. The CDR3 is CASSLAGGEKLFF. The CDR3 DNA reads as TGTGCCAGCAGCTTGGCCGGGGGGGAAAAACTGTTTTTT.

This clone was seen only once. Only one base separates this from a far larger clonotype, so it likely reflects a read error. Distinct nucleotide sequences in the sample also encode this CDR3. This sequence joins TRBV7-2 and TRBJ2-7, with D tentatively TRBD1 (5 bases). The CDR3 runs to 11 residues. Germline-derived CDR1 and CDR2 are SGHTA and FQGNSA. V gave up 9 bases and J gave up 7 bases, with 13 bases separating them. CDR3 in DNA: TGTGCCAGTAGCCGGTACAGGGAGCAGTACTTC. Translating gives CASSRYREQYF.

This clone showed up just once. This chain connects TRBV2 to TRBJ2-5; D is unresolved. The CDR3 extends over 13 amino acids. Looked up from germline, CDR1 is SNHLY and CDR2 is FYNNEI. V was cut by 6 bases and J by 5 bases, with 13 bases left in between. CDR3 in DNA: TGTGCCAGCAGGCCGGGTCGGGTGGAGACCCAGTACTTC. Its translation is CASRPGRVETQYF.

The chain employs TRBV18 and TRBJ2-7; D ambiguous. The CDR3 contains 13 residues. Germline lookup yields CDR1 KGHSH and CDR2 LQKENI. V lost 2 bases to trimming and J lost 7 bases, with 12 bases between them. Here the CDR3 reads CASSPDLRWEQYF. DNA for the CDR3: TGTGCCAGCTCACCAGACTTGAGGTGGGAGCAGTACTTC.

The rearrangement links TRBV28 to TRBJ1-4; the D is unclear. Germline V gene sequence: CDR1 MDHEN, CDR2 SYDVKM. V was pared by 8 bases and J by 4 bases, with 14 bases between. The CDR3 runs to 14 residues. This chain's CDR3 is CASSSGSGNEKLFF. The CDR3 bases are TGTGCCAGCTCCTCGGGGAGCGGTAATGAAAAACTGTTTTTT.

The chain employs TRBV7-2 and TRBJ1-2, with 7 nucleotides matching TRBD1. From germline, CDR1 is SGHTA and CDR2 FQGNSA. This CDR3 is 13 amino acids long. V lost 6 bases, J lost 4 bases, and 5 bases stayed unmatched. CDR3 amino acids: CASRPGQFYGYTF. The DNA of the CDR3 is TGTGCCAGCAGGCCGGGACAGTTCTATGGCTACACCTTC.

This chain links TRBV4-1 with TRBJ2-1; TRBD1 or TRBD2 may be the D gene (5 bases each). Germline V gene sequence: CDR1 MGHRA, CDR2 YSYEKL. Trimming removed 1 base from V and 0 bases from J, with 10 bases in between. The length of the CDR3 is 16 residues. The CDR3 reads CASSQGGTSSYNEQFF. In nucleotides, the CDR3 is TGCGCCAGCAGCCAAGGAGGGACCAGCTCCTACAATGAGCAGTTCTTC.

This clone was seen more than once but under ten times. The chain carries TRBV10-2 and TRBJ1-5; D is unclear. Per the germline V gene, CDR1 is WSHSY and CDR2 is SAAADI. V lost 8 bases and J 11 bases, leaving 19 bases between the germline ends. This CDR3 has 13 residues. The CDR3, as DNA: TGCGCCAGCGAGAGACCCAGTCTGAGGGCCCAGCATTTT. This translates into CASERPSLRAQHF.

This clone appeared once. The V and J genes are TRBV4-1 and TRBJ1-2; D remains ambiguous. Germline V lookup: CDR1 MGHRA, CDR2 YSYEKL. The CDR3 is made up of 12 amino acids. Deletions cut 6 bases from V and 7 bases from J, with 12 bases between. DNA of the CDR3: TGCGCCAGCAGTCAAATCTATTTTGGCTACACCTTC. Translated, it gives CASSQIYFGYTF.

V gene TRBV9 combines with J gene TRBJ2-7, with 7 bases matching TRBD2. The CDR3 is 16 residues long. Germline V CDR1 and CDR2: SGDLS, YYNGEE. V lost 4 bases to trimming and J lost 1 base; unmatched junction nucleotides: 11. The CDR3 DNA sequence: TGTGCCAGCAGCCCGAGGGGAGGCGGGAGTTCCTACGAGCAGTACTTC. Protein: CASSPRGGGSSYEQYF.

Regarding this clone: This may be a read error, as it is one base from a much larger clone. J is TRBJ2-3 and V is TRBV14, with no clear D. The J call may be faulty, since TRBJ1-5 better matches the DNA end. This CDR3 contains 13 residues. The germline V gene has CDR1 SGHDN and CDR2 FVKESK. The CDR3 loop is CASSQGLADTQHF. The CDR3 region has the DNA TGTGCCAGCAGCCAAGGGCTCGCAGATACGCAGCATTTT.

The chain combines TRBV6-5 with TRBJ2-7; TRBD2 might be the D (6 bases). The germline V gene has CDR1 MNHEY and CDR2 SVGAGI. The germline V and J ends were trimmed by 2 bases and 2 bases, with 10 bases remaining between them. CDR3 size: 14 residues. The CDR3, as DNA: TGTGCCAGCAGTTACCGGAGGGCCCCCTACGAGCAGTACTTC. Protein: CASSYRRAPYEQYF.

The rearrangement links TRBV4-2 to TRBJ2-7; D call uncertain. In germline, CDR1 is LGHNA, CDR2 YNFKEQ. CDR3 length: 15 residues. Deletions cut 4 bases from V and 2 bases from J, with 15 bases between. For the CDR3, the DNA is TGTGCCAGCAGCCCCCTGGCTGGGGAACCCTACGAGCAGTACTTC. This codes for CASSPLAGEPYEQYF.

The V and J genes are TRBV6-5 and TRBJ2-7, with 8 bases aligning to TRBD1. The CDR3 loop spans 13 amino acids. Germline V gives CDR1 MNHEY, CDR2 SVGAGI. V trimming: 5 bases; J trimming: 5 bases; junction bases outside the gene matches: 5. CDR3 bases: TGTGCCAGCAGTACCCGGACAGGGAACGAGCAGTACTTC. The encoded protein is CASSTRTGNEQYF.

To note about this clone: A single base is all that separates this from a far larger clone, so a read error is likely. It is unclear where the CDR3 begins or ends on the DNA, so no DNA is shown, and the CDR3 is as TCRdb lists it. This chain connects TRBV5-6 to TRBJ1-2. CDR1 and CDR2 from the germline V gene are SGHDT and YYEEEE. The CDR3 sequence runs 17 residues, both termini included. CDR3 protein: CASSLVGFGDGNYGCTF.

This clone came up a few times. The V and J genes are TRBV5-4 and TRBJ2-7; no firm D call. This CDR3 region has 11 residues. V shed 4 bases and J shed 3 bases, with 5 bases lying between them. The germline V gene encodes CDR1 SGHNT and CDR2 YYREEE (reference sequence). The CDR3 nucleotides are TGTGCCAGCAGCACCGACTACGAGCAGTACTTC. It specifies CASSTDYEQYF.

Worth noting for this clone: A far bigger clonotype differs at one base, so this is likely a read error. The V gene is TRBV29-1, the J gene TRBJ1-1; D gene uncertain. The CDR3 contains 11 residues. Trimming left V 5 bases short and J 4 bases short, with 8 bases between. Germline V gene sequence: CDR1 SQVTM, CDR2 ANQGSEA. The CDR3 region is CSVSVTTEAFF. The CDR3 DNA reads TGCAGCGTTTCAGTGACCACTGAAGCTTTCTTT. The full variable domain, completed using reference TRBV29-1 and TRBJ1-1, is SAVISQKPSRDICQRGTSLTIQCQVDSQVTMMFWYRQQPGQSLTLIATANQGSEATYESGFVIDKFPISRPNLTFSTLTVSNMSPEDSSIYLCSVSVTTEAFFGQGTRLTVV.

This chain connects TRBV7-9 to TRBJ1-6, with D unresolved. CDR3 length equals 18 residues. Trimming took off 8 bases at V and 4 bases at J, with 24 bases between the two ends. The germline gives CDR1 SEHNR, CDR2 FQNEAQ (reference sequence). CDR3 nucleotides: TGTGCCAGCGGCTGGCCGGGTCCCGTTTGTCTTTATAATTCACCCCTCCACTTT. Translating gives CASGWPGPVCLYNSPLHF.

V usage is TRBV5-8 and J usage is TRBJ1-3, with D perhaps matching TRBD1 (5 bases). The CDR3 is 15 amino acids. Germline V CDR1 and CDR2: SGHTS, YDEGEE. V shed 2 bases and J shed 0 bases, with 9 bases lying between them. The CDR3 reads CASSFGDYSGNTIYF. The CDR3 DNA reads TGTGCCAGCAGCTTCGGGGACTACTCTGGAAACACCATATATTTT. Complete variable domain (other parts from reference TRBV5-8 and TRBJ1-3): EAGVTQSPTHLIKTRGQQATLRCSPISGHTSVYWYQQALGLGLQFLLWYDEGEERNRGNFPPRFSGRQFPNYSSELNVNALELEDSALYLCASSFGDYSGNTIYFGEGSWLTVV.

CDR3 bases: TGTGCCAGCAGTCCCCCCAGCGGTACCTACAATGAGCAGTTCTTC. This translates into CASSPPSGTYNEQFF. The V and J genes are TRBV28 and TRBJ2-1; D is perhaps TRBD2 (5 bases). The CDR3 sequence is 15 residues long. CDR1 and CDR2 (germline): MDHEN, SYDVKM. V was trimmed by 5 bases and J by 2 bases, leaving 13 bases between them.

The chain combines TRBV9 with TRBJ2-1; D gene uncertain. V lost 0 bases and J 7 bases, leaving 5 bases between the germline ends. The germline V gene encodes CDR1 SGDLS and CDR2 YYNGEE. This CDR3 is built from 12 residues. This CDR3 is CASSVVLNEQFF. CDR3 sequence (DNA): TGTGCCAGCAGCGTAGTGTTGAATGAGCAGTTCTTC. Drawing the rest from reference TRBV9 and TRBJ2-1, the complete variable domain is DSGVTQTPKHLITATGQRVTLRCSPRSGDLSVYWYQQSLDQGLQFLIQYYNGEERAKGNILERFSAQQFPDLHSELNLSSLELGDSALYFCASSVVLNEQFFGPGTRLTVL.

This chain uses TRBV7-9 with TRBJ2-7; TRBD1 is a possible D gene (5 bases). V dropped 1 base and J dropped 5 bases, with 12 bases sitting between them. The CDR3 runs 14 residues. CDR1 and CDR2 from the germline V gene are SEHNR and FQNEAQ (reference sequence). CDR3 protein: CASSLGSKDNEQYF. CDR3 in DNA: TGTGCCAGCAGCTTAGGGTCCAAGGACAACGAGCAGTACTTC.

In the case of this clone: A read error likely explains this, since a far larger clone differs by one base. The chain joins TRBV5-6 to TRBJ2-3; unclear D gene. Germline V gene data show CDR1 as SGHDT and CDR2 as YYEEEE. V dropped 4 bases and J dropped 1 base, with 16 bases sitting between them. The CDR3 is 16 amino acids. The CDR3 nucleotides read TGTGCCAGCAGCCTCTACGTAACCTGGGGCACAGATACGCAGTATTTT. Its translation is CASSLYVTWGTDTQYF. The whole variable domain, remainder taken from reference TRBV5-6 and TRBJ2-3, is DAGVTQSPTHLIKTRGQQVTLRCSPKSGHDTVSWYQQALGQGPQFIFQYYEEEERQRGNFPDRFSGHQFPNYSSELNVNALLLGDSALYLCASSLYVTWGTDTQYFGPGTRLTVL.

The chain employs TRBV7-9 and TRBJ2-1; 11 bases are shared with TRBD2. Losses at the gene ends were 4 bases for V and 8 bases for J; bases not matched to a gene: 4. Per the germline V gene, CDR1 is SEHNR and CDR2 is FQNEAQ (reference sequence). The CDR3 spans 14 residues. The CDR3 sequence: CASSSGLAVHEQFF. CDR3 sequence (DNA): TGTGCCAGCAGCTCGGGACTAGCGGTCCATGAGCAGTTCTTC. Looking up the rest from reference TRBV7-9 and TRBJ2-1 gives the full variable domain: DTGVSQNPRHKITKRGQNVTFRCDPISEHNRLYWYRQTLGQGPEFLTYFQNEAQLEKSRLLSDRFSAERPKGSFSTLEIQRTEQGDSAMYLCASSSGLAVHEQFFGPGTRLTVL.

The chain employs TRBV19 and TRBJ1-5; no firm D call. The CDR3 is made up of 15 amino acids. The V end lost 6 bases, the J end lost 3 bases, and 15 bases lay between the germline ends. The germline gives CDR1 LNHDA, CDR2 SQIVND (reference sequence). The DNA of the CDR3 is TGTGCCAGTAGGGAAGTGGTCAGGTCCAATCAGCCCCAGCATTTT. Translating it yields CASREVVRSNQPQHF.

A remark on this clone: A much bigger clone sits one base away, suggesting this may be a read error. The same CDR3 arises from other DNA sequences in this sample as well. This rearrangement joins TRBV7-2 to TRBJ2-3; D remains ambiguous. Trimming removed 1 base from V and 3 bases from J, with 2 bases in between. Per germline, CDR1 SGHTA and CDR2 FQGNSA. This CDR3 spans 12 amino acids. The CDR3 spells CASSLGTDTQYF. In DNA form, the CDR3 reads TGTGCCAGCAGCTTAGGGACAGATACGCAGTATTTT.

The gene calls are TRBV14 and TRBJ2-3; D gene uncertain. The V end lost 4 bases, the J end lost 0 bases, and 11 bases lay between the germline ends. Germline-derived CDR1 and CDR2 are SGHDN and FVKESK. The CDR3 is made up of 15 amino acids. The chain's CDR3 is CASSPQQTSTDTQYF. The CDR3, as DNA: TGTGCCAGCAGCCCCCAGCAGACTAGCACAGATACGCAGTATTTT.